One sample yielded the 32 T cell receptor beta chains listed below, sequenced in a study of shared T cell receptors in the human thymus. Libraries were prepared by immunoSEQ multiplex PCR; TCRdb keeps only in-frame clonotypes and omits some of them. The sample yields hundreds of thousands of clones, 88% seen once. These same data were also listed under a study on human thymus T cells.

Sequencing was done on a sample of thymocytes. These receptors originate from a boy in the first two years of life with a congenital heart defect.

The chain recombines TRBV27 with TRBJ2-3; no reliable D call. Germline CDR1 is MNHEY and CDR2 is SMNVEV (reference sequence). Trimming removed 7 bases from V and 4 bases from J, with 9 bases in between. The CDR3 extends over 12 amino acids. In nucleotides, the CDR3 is TGTGCCAGCACCGGAGTTGCAGATACGCAGTATTTT. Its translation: CASTGVADTQYF.

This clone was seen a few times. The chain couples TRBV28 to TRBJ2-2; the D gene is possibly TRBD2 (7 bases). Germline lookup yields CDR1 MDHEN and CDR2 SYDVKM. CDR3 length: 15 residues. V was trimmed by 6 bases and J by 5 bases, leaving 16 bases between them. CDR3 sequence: CASRGRGRETGELFF. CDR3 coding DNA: TGTGCCAGCAGAGGAAGGGGGAGGGAGACCGGGGAGCTGTTTTTT.

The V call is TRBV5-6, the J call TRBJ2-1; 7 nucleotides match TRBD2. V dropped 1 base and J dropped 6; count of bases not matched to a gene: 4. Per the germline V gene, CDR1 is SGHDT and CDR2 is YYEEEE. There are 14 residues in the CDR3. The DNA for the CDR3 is TGTGCCAGCAGCTTGCGGGGGGAGTGCAATGAGCAGTTCTTC. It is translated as CASSLRGECNEQFF.

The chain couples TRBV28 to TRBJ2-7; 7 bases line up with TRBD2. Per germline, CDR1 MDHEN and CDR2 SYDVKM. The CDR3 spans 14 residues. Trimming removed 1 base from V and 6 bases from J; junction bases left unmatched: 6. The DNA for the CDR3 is TGTGCCAGCAGTTTATACCGGGACTATAGCGAGCAGTACTTC. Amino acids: CASSLYRDYSEQYF.

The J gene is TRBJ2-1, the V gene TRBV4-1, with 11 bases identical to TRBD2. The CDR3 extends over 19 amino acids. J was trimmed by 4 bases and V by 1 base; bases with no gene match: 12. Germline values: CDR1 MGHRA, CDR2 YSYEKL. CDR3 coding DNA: TGCGCCAGCAGCCAAGTGGCTAGCGGGAGGCCTGAGCTTTACAATGAGCAGTTCTTC. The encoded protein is CASSQVASGRPELYNEQFF.

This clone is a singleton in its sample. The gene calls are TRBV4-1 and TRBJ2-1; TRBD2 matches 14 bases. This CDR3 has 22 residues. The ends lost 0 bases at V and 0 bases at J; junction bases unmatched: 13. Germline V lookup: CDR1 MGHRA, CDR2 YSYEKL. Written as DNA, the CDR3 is TGCGCCAGCAGCCAAGAGAGGGGGACTAGCGGGAGACCCCAGAGCTCCTACAATGAGCAGTTCTTC. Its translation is CASSQERGTSGRPQSSYNEQFF.

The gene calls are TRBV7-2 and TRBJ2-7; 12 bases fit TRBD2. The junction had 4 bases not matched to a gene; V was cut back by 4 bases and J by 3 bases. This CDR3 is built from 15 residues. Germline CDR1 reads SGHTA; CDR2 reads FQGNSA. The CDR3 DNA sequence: TGTGCCAGCAGCTCCCAGACTAGCGGGAGCTACGAGCAGTACTTC. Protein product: CASSSQTSGSYEQYF.

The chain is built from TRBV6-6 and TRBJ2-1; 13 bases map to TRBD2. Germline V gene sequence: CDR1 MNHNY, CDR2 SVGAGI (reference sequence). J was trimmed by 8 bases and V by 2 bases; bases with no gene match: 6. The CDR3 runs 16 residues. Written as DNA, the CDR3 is TGTGCCAGCAGTTACCAAGGACTAGCGGGAGTGGATGAGCAGTTCTTC. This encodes CASSYQGLAGVDEQFF.

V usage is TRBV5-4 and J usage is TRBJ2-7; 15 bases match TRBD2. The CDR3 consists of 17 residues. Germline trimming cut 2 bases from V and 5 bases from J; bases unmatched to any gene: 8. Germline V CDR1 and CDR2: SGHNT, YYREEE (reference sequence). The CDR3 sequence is CASSFMGLAGGSHEQYF. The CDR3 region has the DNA TGTGCCAGCAGCTTCATGGGACTAGCGGGAGGATCCCACGAGCAGTACTTC. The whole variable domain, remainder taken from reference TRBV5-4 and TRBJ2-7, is ETGVTQSPTHLIKTRGQQVTLRCSSQSGHNTVSWYQQALGQGPQFIFQYYREEENGRGNFPPRFSGLQFPNYSSELNVNALELDDSALYLCASSFMGLAGGSHEQYFGPGTRLTVT.

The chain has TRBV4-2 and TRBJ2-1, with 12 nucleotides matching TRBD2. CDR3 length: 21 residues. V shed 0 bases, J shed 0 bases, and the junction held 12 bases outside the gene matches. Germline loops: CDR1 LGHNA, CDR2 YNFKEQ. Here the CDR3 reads CASSQDRKGLAGLSSYNEQFF. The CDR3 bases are TGTGCCAGCAGCCAAGATAGGAAAGGACTAGCGGGACTGAGCTCCTACAATGAGCAGTTCTTC.

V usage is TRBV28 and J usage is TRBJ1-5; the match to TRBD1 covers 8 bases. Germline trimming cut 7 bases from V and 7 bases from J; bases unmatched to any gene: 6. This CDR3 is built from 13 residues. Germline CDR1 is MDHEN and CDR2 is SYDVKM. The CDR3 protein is CASKTGVRQPQHF. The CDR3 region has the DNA TGTGCCAGCAAGACAGGGGTCAGACAGCCCCAGCATTTT.

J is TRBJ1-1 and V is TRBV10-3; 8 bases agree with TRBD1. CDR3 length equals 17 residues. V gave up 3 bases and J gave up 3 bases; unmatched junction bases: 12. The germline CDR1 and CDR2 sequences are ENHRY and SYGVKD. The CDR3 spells CAISEPLDREPYTEAFF. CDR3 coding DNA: TGTGCCATCAGTGAACCCCTGGACAGGGAACCGTACACTGAAGCTTTCTTT.

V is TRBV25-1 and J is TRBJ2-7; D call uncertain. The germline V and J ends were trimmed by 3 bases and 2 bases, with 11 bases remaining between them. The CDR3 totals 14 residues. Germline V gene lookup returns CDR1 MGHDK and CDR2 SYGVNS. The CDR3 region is CASSEPTNTYEQYF. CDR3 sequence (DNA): TGTGCCAGCAGTGAGCCGACAAATACCTACGAGCAGTACTTC.

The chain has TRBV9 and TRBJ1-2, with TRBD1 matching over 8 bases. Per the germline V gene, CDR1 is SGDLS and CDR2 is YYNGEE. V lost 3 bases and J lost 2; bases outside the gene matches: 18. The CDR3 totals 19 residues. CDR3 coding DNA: TGTGCCAGCAGCGCACCATCAGGCGGGGACAGGAAGGTAAACTATGGCTACACCTTC. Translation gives CASSAPSGGDRKVNYGYTF.

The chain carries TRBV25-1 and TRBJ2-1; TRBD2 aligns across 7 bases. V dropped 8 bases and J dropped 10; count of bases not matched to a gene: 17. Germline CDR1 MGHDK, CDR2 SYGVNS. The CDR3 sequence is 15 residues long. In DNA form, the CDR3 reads TGTGCCAGCGAAGTCTGGGTGGGAGGGCATCGGGAGCAGTTCTTC. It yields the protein CASEVWVGGHREQFF.

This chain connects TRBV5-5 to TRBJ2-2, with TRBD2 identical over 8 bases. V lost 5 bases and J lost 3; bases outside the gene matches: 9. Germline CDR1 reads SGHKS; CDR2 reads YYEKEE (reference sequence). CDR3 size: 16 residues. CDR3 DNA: TGTGCCAGCAGTAATCCGGGGACTAGAGACACCGGGGAGCTGTTTTTT. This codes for CASSNPGTRDTGELFF.

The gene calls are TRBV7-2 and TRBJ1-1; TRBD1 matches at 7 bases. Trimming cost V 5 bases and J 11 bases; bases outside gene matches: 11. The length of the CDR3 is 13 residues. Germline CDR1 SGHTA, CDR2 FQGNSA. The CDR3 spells CASSPRQGEVAFF. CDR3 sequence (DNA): TGTGCCAGCAGCCCCAGACAGGGTGAAGTTGCTTTCTTT. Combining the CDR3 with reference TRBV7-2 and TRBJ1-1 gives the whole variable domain GAGVSQSPSNKVTEKGKDVELRCDPISGHTALYWYRQSLGQGLEFLIYFQGNSAPDKSGLPSDRFSAERTGGSVSTLTIQRTQQEDSAVYLCASSPRQGEVAFFGQGTRLTVV.

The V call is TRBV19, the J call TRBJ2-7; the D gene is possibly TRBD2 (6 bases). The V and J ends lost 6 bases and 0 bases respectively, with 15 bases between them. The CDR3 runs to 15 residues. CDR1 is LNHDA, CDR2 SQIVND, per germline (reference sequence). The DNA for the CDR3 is TGTGCCAGTAGCCCGACTAGAGGGGACTCCTACGAGCAGTACTTC. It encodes CASSPTRGDSYEQYF. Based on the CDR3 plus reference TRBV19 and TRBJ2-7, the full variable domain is DGGITQSPKYLFRKEGQNVTLSCEQNLNHDAMYWYRQDPGQGLRLIYYSQIVNDFQKGDIAEGYSVSREKKESFPLTVTSAQKNPTAFYLCASSPTRGDSYEQYFGPGTRLTVT.

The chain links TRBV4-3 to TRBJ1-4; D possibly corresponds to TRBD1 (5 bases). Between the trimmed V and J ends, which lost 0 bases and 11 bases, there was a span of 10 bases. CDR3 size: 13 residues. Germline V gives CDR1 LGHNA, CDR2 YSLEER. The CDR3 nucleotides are TGCGCCAGCAGCCAAGAGTGGGGGGAGAAACTGTTTTTT. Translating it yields CASSQEWGEKLFF.

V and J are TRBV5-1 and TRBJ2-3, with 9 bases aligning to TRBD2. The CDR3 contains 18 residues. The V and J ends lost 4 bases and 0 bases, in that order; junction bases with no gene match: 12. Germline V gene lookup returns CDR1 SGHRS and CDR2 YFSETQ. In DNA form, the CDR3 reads TGCGCCAGCAGCCCCGGGGGGCTAGCGGGGTGGAGCACAGATACGCAGTATTTT. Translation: CASSPGGLAGWSTDTQYF.

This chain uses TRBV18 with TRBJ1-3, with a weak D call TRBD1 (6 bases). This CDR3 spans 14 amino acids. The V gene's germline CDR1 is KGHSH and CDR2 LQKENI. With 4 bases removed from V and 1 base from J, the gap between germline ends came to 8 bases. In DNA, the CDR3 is TGTGCCAGCTCACGGACAGCTTCTGGAAACACCATATATTTT. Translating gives CASSRTASGNTIYF.

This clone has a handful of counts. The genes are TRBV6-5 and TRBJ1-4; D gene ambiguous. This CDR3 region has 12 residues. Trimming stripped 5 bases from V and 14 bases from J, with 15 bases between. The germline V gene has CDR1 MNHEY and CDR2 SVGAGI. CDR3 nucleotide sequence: TGTGCCAGCAGTCGCGATGGAGGTGAGCTGTTTTTT. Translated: CASSRDGGELFF.

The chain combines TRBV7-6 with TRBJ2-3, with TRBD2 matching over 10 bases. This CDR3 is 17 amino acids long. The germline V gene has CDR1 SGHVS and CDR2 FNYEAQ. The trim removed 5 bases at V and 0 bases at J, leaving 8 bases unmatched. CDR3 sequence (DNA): TGTGCCAGCAGCCTACTAGCGGGAAAGACTAGCACAGATACGCAGTATTTT. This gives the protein CASSLLAGKTSTDTQYF.

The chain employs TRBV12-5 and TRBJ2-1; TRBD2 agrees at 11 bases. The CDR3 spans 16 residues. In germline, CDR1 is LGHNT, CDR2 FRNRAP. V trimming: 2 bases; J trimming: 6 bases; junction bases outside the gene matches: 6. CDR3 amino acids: CASGLYGTSGCNEQFF. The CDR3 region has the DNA TGTGCTAGTGGTTTGTACGGGACTAGCGGCTGCAATGAGCAGTTCTTC.

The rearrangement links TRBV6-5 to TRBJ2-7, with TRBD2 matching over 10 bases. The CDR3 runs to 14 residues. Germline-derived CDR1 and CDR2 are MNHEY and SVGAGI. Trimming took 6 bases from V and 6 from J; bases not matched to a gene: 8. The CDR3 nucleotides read TGTGCCAGCAGGCTTCCGGGACTAGCGAGCGAGCAGTACTTC. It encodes CASRLPGLASEQYF.

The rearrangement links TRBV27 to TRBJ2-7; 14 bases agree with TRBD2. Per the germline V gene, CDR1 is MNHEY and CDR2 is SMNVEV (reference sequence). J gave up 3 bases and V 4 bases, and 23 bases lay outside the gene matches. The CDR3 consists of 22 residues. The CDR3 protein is CASSSPRPTSGRGDLNHYEQYF. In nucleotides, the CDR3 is TGTGCCAGCAGTTCCCCTCGTCCGACTAGCGGGAGGGGTGACCTGAACCACTACGAGCAGTACTTC.

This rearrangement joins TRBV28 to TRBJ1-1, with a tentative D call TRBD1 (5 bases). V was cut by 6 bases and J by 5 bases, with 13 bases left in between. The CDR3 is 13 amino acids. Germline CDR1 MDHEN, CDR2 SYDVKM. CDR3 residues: CASSTGAGTEAFF. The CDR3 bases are TGTGCCAGCAGCACAGGAGCAGGGACTGAAGCTTTCTTT.

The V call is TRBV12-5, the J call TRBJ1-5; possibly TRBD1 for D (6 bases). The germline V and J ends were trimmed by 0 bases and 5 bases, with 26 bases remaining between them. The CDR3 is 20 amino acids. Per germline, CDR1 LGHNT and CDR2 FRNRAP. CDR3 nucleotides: TGTGCTAGTGGTTTGGTAACTCGAGGGGGACACCCCATGGCGCATCAGCCCCAGCATTTT. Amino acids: CASGLVTRGGHPMAHQPQHF.

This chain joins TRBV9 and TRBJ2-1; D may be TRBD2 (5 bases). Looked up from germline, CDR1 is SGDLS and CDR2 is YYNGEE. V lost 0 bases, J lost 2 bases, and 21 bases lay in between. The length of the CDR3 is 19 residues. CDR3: CASSVGLPPSKPPYNEQFF. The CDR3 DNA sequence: TGTGCCAGCAGCGTAGGCCTTCCCCCTAGCAAGCCGCCCTACAATGAGCAGTTCTTC.

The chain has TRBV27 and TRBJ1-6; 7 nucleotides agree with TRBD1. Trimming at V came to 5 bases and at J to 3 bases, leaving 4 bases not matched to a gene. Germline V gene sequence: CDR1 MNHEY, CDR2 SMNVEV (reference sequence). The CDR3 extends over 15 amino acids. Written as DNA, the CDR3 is TGTGCCAGCAGTAGGGGGCGGGTCTATAATTCACCCCTCCACTTT. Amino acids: CASSRGRVYNSPLHF.

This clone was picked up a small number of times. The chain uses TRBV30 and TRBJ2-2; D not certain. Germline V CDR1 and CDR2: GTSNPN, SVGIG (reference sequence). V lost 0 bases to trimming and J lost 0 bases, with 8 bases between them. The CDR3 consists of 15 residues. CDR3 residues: CAWSVSLANTGELFF. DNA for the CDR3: TGTGCCTGGAGTGTATCCCTAGCGAACACCGGGGAGCTGTTTTTT. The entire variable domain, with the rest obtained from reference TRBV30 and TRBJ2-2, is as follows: SQTIHQWPATLVQPVGSPLSLECTVEGTSNPNLYWYRQAAGRGLQLLFYSVGIGQISSEVPQNLSASRPQDRQFILSSKKLLLSDSGFYLCAWSVSLANTGELFFGEGSRLTVL.

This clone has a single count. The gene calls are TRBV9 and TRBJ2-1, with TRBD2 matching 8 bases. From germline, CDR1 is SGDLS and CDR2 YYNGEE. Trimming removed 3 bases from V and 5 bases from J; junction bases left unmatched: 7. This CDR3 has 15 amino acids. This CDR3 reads CASSASTSAHNEQFF. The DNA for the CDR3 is TGTGCCAGCAGCGCCTCGACTAGCGCCCACAATGAGCAGTTCTTC.